This TCR beta chain was found in a study of shared clonotypes between healthy human individuals. Across the whole study: With ages of 18 to 49, the donors were a couple of women and a few men.

Germline-derived CDR1 and CDR2 are SEHNR and FQNEAQ (reference sequence). The CDR3 is made up of 17 amino acids. In the original analysis: Filtering differed for immunoSEQ, which gave only junction sequences without quality scores. The assay was immunoSEQ multiplex PCR, and TCRdb's table has in-frame clones only and misses some. D and trimming come from the DNA, and the V and J calls and clone size come from that table. The sample lists approximately 440,000 clones; over 60% were seen once. Healthy HIV-negative adults without recent acute infections or vaccinations served as donors. This clone was recorded once. Its target is not known. One base separates it from a far larger clone, so it is likely a read error. Study outcomes and limitations: An effect of sequencing depth on clonotype sharing among donors was expected.

The source material was PBMCs. The V gene is TRBV7-9, the J gene TRBJ1-2, with 10 bases aligning to TRBD1. This receptor was obtained from a woman in her forties in good health. Some clones in this sample may be carry-over from other donors' samples. In DNA form, the CDR3 reads TGTGCCAGCAGCGATTCGGGGACAGGGGTCAATAGTGATGGCCACACCTTC. This codes for CASSDSGTGVNSDGHTF.